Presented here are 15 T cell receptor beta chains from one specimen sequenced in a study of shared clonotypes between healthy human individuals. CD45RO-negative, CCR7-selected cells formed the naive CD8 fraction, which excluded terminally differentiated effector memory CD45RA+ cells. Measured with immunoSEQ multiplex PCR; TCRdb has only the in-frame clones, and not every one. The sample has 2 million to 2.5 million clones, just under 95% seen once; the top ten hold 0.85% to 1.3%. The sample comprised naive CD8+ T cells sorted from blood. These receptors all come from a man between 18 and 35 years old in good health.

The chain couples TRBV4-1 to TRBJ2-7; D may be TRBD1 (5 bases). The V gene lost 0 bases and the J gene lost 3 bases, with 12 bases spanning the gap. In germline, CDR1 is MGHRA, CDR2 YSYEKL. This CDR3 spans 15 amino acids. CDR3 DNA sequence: TGCGCCAGCAGCCAAGATGAAACAGGCCGCTACGAGCAGTACTTC. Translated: CASSQDETGRYEQYF.

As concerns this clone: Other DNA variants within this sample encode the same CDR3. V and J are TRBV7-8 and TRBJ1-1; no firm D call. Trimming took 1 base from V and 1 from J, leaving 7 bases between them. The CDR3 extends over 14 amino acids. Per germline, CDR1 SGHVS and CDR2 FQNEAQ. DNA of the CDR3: TGTGCCAGCAGCTTAGGTGGAGGGAACACTGAAGCTTTCTTT. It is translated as CASSLGGGNTEAFF.

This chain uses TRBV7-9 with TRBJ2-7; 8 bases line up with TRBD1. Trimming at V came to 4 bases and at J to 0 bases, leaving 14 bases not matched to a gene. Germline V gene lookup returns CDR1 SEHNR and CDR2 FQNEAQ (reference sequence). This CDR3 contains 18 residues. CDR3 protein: CASSSSINRDRPSYEQYF. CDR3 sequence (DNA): TGTGCCAGCAGCTCAAGTATCAACCGGGACAGGCCCTCCTACGAGCAGTACTTC.

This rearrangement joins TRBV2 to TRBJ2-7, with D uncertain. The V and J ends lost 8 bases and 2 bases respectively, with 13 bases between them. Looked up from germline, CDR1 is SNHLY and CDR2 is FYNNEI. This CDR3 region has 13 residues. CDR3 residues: CASQTTKTYEQYF. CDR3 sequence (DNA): TGTGCCAGCCAAACCACAAAGACCTACGAGCAGTACTTC.

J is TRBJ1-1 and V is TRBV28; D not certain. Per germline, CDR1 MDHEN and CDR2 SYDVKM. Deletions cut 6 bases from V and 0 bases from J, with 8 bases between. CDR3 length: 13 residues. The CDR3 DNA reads TGTGCCAGCAGCCGGAGCATGAACACTGAAGCTTTCTTT. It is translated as CASSRSMNTEAFF. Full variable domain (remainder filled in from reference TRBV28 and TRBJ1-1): DVKVTQSSRYLVKRTGEKVFLECVQDMDHENMFWYRQDPGLGLRLIYFSYDVKMKEKGDIPEGYSVSREKKERFSLILESASTNQTSMYLCASSRSMNTEAFFGQGTRLTVV.

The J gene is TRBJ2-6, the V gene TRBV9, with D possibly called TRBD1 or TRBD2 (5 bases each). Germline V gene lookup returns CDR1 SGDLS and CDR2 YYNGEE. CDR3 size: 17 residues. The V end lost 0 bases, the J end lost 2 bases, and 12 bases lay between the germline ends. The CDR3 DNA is TGTGCCAGCAGCGTAGAAACTGGGGGTGCTGGGGCCAACGTCCTGACTTTC. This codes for CASSVETGGAGANVLTF.

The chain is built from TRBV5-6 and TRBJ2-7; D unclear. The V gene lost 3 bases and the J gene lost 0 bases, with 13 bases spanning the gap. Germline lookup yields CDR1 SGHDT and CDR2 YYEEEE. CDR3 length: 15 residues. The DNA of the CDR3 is TGTGCCAGCAGCTGGGGTCTGACGGGCTCCTACGAGCAGTACTTC. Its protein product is CASSWGLTGSYEQYF.

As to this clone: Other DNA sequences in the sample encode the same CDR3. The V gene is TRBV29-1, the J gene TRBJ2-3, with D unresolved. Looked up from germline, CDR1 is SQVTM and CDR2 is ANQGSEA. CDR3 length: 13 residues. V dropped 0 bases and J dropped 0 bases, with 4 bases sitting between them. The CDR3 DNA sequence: TGCAGCGTTGAAGACGGAAGCACAGATACGCAGTATTTT. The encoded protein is CSVEDGSTDTQYF.

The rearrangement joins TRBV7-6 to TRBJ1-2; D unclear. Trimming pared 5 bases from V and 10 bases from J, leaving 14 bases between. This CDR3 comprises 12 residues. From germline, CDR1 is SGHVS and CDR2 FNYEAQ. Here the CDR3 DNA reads TGTGCCAGCAGCGCCCAAGGCTGGGACTACACCTTC. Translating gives CASSAQGWDYTF.

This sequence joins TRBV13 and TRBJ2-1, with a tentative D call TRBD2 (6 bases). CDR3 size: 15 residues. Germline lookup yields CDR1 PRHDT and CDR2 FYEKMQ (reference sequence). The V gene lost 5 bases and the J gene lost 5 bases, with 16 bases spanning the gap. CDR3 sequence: CASSPPGLVHNEQFF. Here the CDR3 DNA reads TGTGCCAGCAGCCCCCCGGGACTCGTACACAATGAGCAGTTCTTC. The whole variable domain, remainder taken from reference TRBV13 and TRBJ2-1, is AAGVIQSPRHLIKEKRETATLKCYPIPRHDTVYWYQQGPGQDPQFLISFYEKMQSDKGSIPDRFSAQQFSDYHSELNMSSLELGDSALYFCASSPPGLVHNEQFFGPGTRLTVL.

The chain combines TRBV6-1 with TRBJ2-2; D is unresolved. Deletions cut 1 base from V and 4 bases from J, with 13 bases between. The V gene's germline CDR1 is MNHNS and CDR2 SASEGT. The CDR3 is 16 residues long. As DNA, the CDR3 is TGTGCCAGCAGTGAAGTGATGGTGGTAGGCACCGGGGAGCTGTTTTTT. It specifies CASSEVMVVGTGELFF.

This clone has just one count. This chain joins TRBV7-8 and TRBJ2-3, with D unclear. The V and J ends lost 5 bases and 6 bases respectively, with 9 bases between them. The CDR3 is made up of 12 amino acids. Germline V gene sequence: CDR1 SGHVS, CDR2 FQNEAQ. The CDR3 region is CASSHAFDTQYF. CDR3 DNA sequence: TGTGCCAGCAGCCACGCCTTTGATACGCAGTATTTT.

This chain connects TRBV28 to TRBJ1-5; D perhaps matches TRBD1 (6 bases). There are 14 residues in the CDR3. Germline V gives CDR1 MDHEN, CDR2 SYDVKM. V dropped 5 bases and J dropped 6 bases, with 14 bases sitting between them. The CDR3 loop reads CASSQQGGVQPQHF. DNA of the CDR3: TGTGCCAGCAGTCAACAGGGTGGGGTTCAGCCCCAGCATTTT.

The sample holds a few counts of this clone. In DNA, the CDR3 is TGTGCCTGGAGTCCGAGACAGGGAGGTTACACCTTC. As protein: CAWSPRQGGYTF. The chain is built from TRBV30 and TRBJ1-2; 7 bases line up with TRBD1. The CDR3 is made up of 12 amino acids. Germline CDR1 is GTSNPN and CDR2 is SVGIG (reference sequence). V shed 2 bases and J 11 bases; nucleotides not matched to a gene: 8.

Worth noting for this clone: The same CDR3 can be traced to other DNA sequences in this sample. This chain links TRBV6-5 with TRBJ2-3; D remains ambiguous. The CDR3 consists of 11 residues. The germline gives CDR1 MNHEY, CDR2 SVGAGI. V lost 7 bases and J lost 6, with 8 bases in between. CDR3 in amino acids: CASTLGDTQYF. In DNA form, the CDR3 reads TGTGCCAGCACCCTGGGGGATACGCAGTATTTT.